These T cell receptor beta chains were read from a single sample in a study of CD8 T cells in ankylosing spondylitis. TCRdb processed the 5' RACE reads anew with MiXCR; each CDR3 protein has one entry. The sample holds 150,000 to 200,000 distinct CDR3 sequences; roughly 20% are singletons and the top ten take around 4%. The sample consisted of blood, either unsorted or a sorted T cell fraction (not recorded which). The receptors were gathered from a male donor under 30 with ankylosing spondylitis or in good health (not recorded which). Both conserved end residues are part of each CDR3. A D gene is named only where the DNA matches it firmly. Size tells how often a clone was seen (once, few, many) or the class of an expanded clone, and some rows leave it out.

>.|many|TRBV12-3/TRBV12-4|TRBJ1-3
CASSLSVGSGTIYF
TGTGCCAGCAGTTTAAGTGTCGGATCAGGCACCATATATTTT
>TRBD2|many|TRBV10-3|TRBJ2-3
CAISDLAGGPDTQYF
TGTGCCATCAGTGACCTAGCGGGAGGGCCCGATACGCAGTATTTT
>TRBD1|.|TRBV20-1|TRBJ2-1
CSAGLTGGWGNEQFF
TGCAGTGCTGGGCTTACAGGGGGCTGGGGAAATGAGCAGTTCTTC
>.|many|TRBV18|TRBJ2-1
CASSPPNAGRVSKGGYEQFF
TGTGCCAGCTCACCCCCAAACGCGGGCAGGGTTTCGAAGGGGGGCTATGAGCAGTTCTTC
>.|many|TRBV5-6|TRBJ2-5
CASSRMDRQRWETSTDGGETQYF
TGTGCCAGCAGCCGGATGGACAGGCAAAGATGGGAGACTAGCACCGATGGGGGGGAGACCCAGTACTTC
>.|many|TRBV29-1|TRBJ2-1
CSVGLAVEQFF
TGCAGCGTTGGTCTAGCCGTTGAGCAGTTCTTC
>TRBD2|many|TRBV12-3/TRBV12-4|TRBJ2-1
CASSLGLAGADEQFF
TGTGCCAGCAGTTTGGGACTAGCGGGCGCCGATGAGCAGTTCTTC
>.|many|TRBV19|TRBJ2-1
CASSMSMGNEQFF
TGTGCCAGTAGTATGAGCATGGGTAATGAGCAGTTCTTC
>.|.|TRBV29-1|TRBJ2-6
CSVDGTGANVLTF
TGCAGCGTTGACGGTACTGGGGCCAACGTCCTGACTTTC
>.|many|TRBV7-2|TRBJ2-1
CASSLEQGRNEQFF
TGTGCCAGCAGCTTAGAGCAGGGGAGGAATGAGCAGTTCTTC
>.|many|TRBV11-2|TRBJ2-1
CASSLYSDGGSRYNEQFF
TGTGCCAGCAGCTTATATTCGGATGGCGGCTCACGTTACAATGAGCAGTTCTTC
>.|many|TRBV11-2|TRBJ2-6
CASSPTTYSGANVLTF
TGTGCCAGCAGCCCAACGACATACTCTGGGGCCAACGTCCTGACTTTC
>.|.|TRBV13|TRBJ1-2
CASSLGQAAPYGYTF
TGTGCCAGCAGCTTAGGACAGGCGGCCCCCTATGGCTACACCTTC
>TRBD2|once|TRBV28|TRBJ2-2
CASSSTLAGEGELFF
TGTGCCAGCAGTTCGACACTAGCGGGAGAGGGGGAGCTGTTTTTT
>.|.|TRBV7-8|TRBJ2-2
CASSLIADTGELFF
TGTGCCAGCAGCTTAATTGCGGACACCGGGGAGCTGTTTTTT
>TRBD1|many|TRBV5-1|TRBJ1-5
CASSLDRGSGQPQHF
TGCGCCAGCAGCTTGGACAGGGGAAGTGGTCAGCCCCAGCATTTT
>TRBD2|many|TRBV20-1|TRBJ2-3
CSANSGKSTDTQYF
TGCAGTGCTAACAGCGGGAAAAGCACAGATACGCAGTATTTT
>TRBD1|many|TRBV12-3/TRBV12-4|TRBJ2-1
CASSLGQGGSEQFF
TGTGCCAGCAGCCTGGGACAGGGAGGGAGTGAGCAGTTCTTC
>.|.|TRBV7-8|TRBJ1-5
CASSLEQPQPQHF
TGTGCCAGCAGCTTAGAGCAGCCCCAGCCCCAGCATTTT
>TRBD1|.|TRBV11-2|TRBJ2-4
CASTSGQGQYF
TGTGCCAGCACCTCTGGACAGGGGCAGTACTTC
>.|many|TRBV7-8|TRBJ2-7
CASSPSGAYEQYF
TGTGCCAGCAGCCCATCAGGAGCCTACGAGCAGTACTTC
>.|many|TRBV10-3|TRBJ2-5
CAISRSVYQETQYF
TGTGCCATCAGTCGCAGTGTATACCAAGAGACCCAGTACTTC
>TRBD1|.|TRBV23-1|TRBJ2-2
CASTPPPRQGVSAGELFF
TGCGCCAGCACTCCTCCGCCCCGGCAGGGGGTTTCGGCTGGGGAGCTGTTTTTT
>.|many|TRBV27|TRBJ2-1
CASSLRSNNEQFF
TGTGCCAGCAGTTTGCGTAGCAACAATGAGCAGTTCTTC
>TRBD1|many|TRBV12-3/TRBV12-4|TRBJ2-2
CASSSQGFTGELFF
TGTGCCAGCAGTTCACAGGGGTTCACCGGGGAGCTGTTTTTT
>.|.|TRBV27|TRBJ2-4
CASSLSIGENIQYF
TGTGCCAGCAGTTTATCGATCGGCGAAAACATTCAGTACTTC
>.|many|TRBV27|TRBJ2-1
CASSIIGNEQFF
TGTGCCAGCAGTATCATAGGCAATGAGCAGTTCTTC
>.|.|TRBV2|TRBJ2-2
CASNGQGYIGELFF
TGTGCCAGCAATGGTCAGGGGTACATCGGGGAGCTGTTTTTT
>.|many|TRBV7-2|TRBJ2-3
CASSPVPADTQYF
TGTGCCAGCAGCCCCGTCCCTGCAGATACGCAGTATTTT
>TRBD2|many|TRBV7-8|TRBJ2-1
CASRHRGLGSYNEQFF
TGTGCCAGCAGACATAGGGGACTAGGCTCCTACAATGAGCAGTTCTTC
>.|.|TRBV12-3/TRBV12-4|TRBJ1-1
CASSLAAGEAFF
TGTGCCAGCAGTTTAGCGGCCGGTGAAGCTTTCTTT
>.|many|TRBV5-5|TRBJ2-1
CASSPRGLSYNEQFF
TGTGCCAGCAGCCCCAGGGGACTATCATACAATGAGCAGTTCTTC
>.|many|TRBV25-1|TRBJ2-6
CASSETGLLGVLTF
TGTGCCAGCAGTGAAACAGGGTTACTTGGCGTCCTGACTTTC
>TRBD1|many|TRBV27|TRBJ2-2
CASSLTTGSSTGELFF
TGTGCCAGCAGTTTGACGACAGGGTCGAGCACCGGGGAGCTGTTTTTT
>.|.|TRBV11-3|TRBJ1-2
CASSLAGQGANYGYTF
TGTGCCAGCAGCTTAGCTGGGCAGGGAGCTAACTATGGCTACACCTTC
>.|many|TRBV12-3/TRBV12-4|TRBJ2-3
CASIPLGSRTDTQYF
TGTGCCAGCATTCCTCTCGGGAGCCGCACAGATACGCAGTATTTT
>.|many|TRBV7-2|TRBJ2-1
CASSLVWGSYNEQFF
TGTGCCAGCAGCTTAGTGTGGGGATCCTACAATGAGCAGTTCTTC
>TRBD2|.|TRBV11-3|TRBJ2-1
CASSLGSGTSGDNEQFF
TGTGCTAGCAGCTTAGGATCTGGGACTAGCGGGGACAATGAGCAGTTCTTC
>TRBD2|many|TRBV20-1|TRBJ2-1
CSARETSGSIAEQFF
TGCAGTGCTAGGGAGACTAGCGGGAGTATCGCTGAGCAGTTCTTC
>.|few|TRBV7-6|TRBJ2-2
CASSAAPVARTNTGELFF
TGTGCCAGCAGCGCCGCACCTGTAGCGCGTACGAACACCGGGGAGCTGTTTTTT
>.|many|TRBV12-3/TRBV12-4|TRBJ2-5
CASASGRETQYF
TGTGCCAGCGCGTCAGGGCGGGAGACCCAGTACTTC
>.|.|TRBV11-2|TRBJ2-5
CASSLGSSKETQYF
TGTGCCAGCAGCTTAGGATCTAGTAAAGAGACCCAGTACTTC
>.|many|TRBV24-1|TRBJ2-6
CATSGGANVLTF
TGTGCCACCAGTGGAGGGGCCAACGTCCTGACTTTC
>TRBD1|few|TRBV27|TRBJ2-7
CASSPQGTASYEQYF
TGTGCCAGCAGTCCTCAGGGGACAGCTTCCTACGAGCAGTACTTC
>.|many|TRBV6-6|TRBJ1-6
CASSYTGPNSPLHF
TGTGCCAGCAGTTACACGGGGCCTAATTCACCCCTCCACTTT
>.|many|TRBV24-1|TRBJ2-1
CATSEGSSYNEQFF
TGTGCCACCAGTGAGGGAAGCTCCTACAATGAGCAGTTCTTC
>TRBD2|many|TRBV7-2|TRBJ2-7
CASSSSGRSSYEQYF
TGTGCCAGCAGCTCTAGCGGGAGGTCCTCCTACGAGCAGTACTTC
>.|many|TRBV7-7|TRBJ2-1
CASSLKGSNEQFF
TGTGCCAGCAGCTTGAAGGGTAGCAATGAGCAGTTCTTC
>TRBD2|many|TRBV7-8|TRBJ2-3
CASSPEAGGQGDTQYF
TGTGCCAGCAGCCCAGAAGCGGGAGGGCAAGGAGATACGCAGTATTTT
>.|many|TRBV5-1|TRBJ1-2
CASSPRSFDGNYGYTF
TGCGCCAGCAGCCCCCGCAGTTTTGACGGGAACTATGGCTACACCTTC
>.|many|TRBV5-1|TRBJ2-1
CASSLGGLASVYNEQFF
TGCGCCAGCAGCTTGGGGGGGTTGGCTAGCGTCTACAATGAGCAGTTCTTC
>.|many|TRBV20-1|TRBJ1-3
CSVEGGDGNTIYF
TGCAGTGTGGAGGGGGGAGATGGAAACACCATATATTTT
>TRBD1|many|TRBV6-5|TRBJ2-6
CASNRQGQSSGANVLTF
TGTGCCAGCAATAGACAGGGACAGAGCTCTGGGGCCAACGTCCTGACTTTC
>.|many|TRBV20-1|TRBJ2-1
CSARDKLAAYNEQFF
TGCAGTGCTAGAGATAAACTAGCAGCCTACAATGAGCAGTTCTTC
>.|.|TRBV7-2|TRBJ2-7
CASSLATRDEQYF
TGTGCCAGCAGCTTAGCGACCAGGGACGAGCAGTACTTC
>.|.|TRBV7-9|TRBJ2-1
CASSLAGRYNEQFF
TGTGCCAGCAGCTTAGCGGGGCGGTACAATGAGCAGTTCTTC
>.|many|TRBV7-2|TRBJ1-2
CASSSIDSYYGYTF
TGTGCCAGCAGCTCTATCGACAGTTATTATGGCTACACCTTC